The rows below give T cell receptor beta chains drawn from one sample of a study of T cell responses to AZD1222 COVID-19 vaccine. Method: immunoSEQ multiplex PCR; TCRdb's copy keeps in-frame clones and lacks some. The sample carries 110,000 to 150,000 clones, about 92% recorded once. The sample in question was peripheral blood, obtained on day 0 of AZD1222 vaccination. Source of these receptors: an adult in good health. The CDR3 runs from the conserved cysteine through the conserved F or W. The D gene is left open where the match is weak. Clone size is shown for a subset of rows, as once, few, many or a class of expanded clone.

J | D | size | V | DNA | CDR3
TRBJ2-1 | TRBD1 | . | TRBV12-5 | TGTGCTAGTGGTTTGGGACAGGGCTTGTACAATGAGCAGTTCTTC | CASGLGQGLYNEQFF
TRBJ1-1 | . | . | TRBV12-3/TRBV12-4 | TGTGCCAGCAGTCCCCGGGGGATGGCTTTCTTT | CASSPRGMAFF
TRBJ2-7 | . | . | TRBV12-3/TRBV12-4 | TGTGCCAGCAGTTTACGTCTGGAGTACGAGCAGTACTTC | CASSLRLEYEQYF
TRBJ1-2 | . | . | TRBV30 | TGTGCCTGGAGTTTTACAGGGTCTTATGGCTACACCTTC | CAWSFTGSYGYTF
TRBJ2-7 | TRBD1 | . | TRBV11-2 | TGTGCCAGCAGCACCGGACAGGGGTACGAGCAGTACTTC | CASSTGQGYEQYF
TRBJ2-3 | . | . | TRBV5-8 | TGTGCCAGCAGCTTGGCCTGGACTTTAGATACGCAGTATTTT | CASSLAWTLDTQYF
TRBJ1-1 | TRBD1 | . | TRBV15 | TGTGCCACCAGCAAAGGACAGGGCGTCGGAGCTTTCTTT | CATSKGQGVGAFF
TRBJ2-5 | TRBD2 | . | TRBV9 | TGTGCCAGCAGCAGAGGGGCTAGCGGGGGGAAAGAGACCCAGTACTTC | CASSRGASGGKETQYF
TRBJ2-6 | . | few | TRBV6-4 | TGTGCCAGCAGTGACAACTCTGGGGCCAACGTCCTGACTTTC | CASSDNSGANVLTF
TRBJ1-2 | . | . | TRBV10-3 | TGTGCCATCAGAAAAACGGACCGAGCCCAGGGTGGCTACACCTTC | CAIRKTDRAQGGYTF
TRBJ2-4 | . | . | TRBV6-1 | TGTGCCAGCAGTGAAATAGGTAGCGGACTACAAAACATTCAGTACTTC | CASSEIGSGLQNIQYF
TRBJ1-1 | . | . | TRBV28 | TGTGCCAGCAGTTTCCACCGGGGGCCGGGAATCGAGGCTTTCTTT | CASSFHRGPGIEAFF
TRBJ2-1 | TRBD2 | . | TRBV2 | TGTGCCACACAGCAGGAAGCGGGGGGCCGGAATGAGCAGTTCTTC | CATQQEAGGRNEQFF
TRBJ2-2 | . | . | TRBV11-2 | TGTGCCAGCAGCTTTGCTAGAACCGGGGAGCTGTTTTTT | CASSFARTGELFF
TRBJ1-1 | . | once | TRBV7-2 | TGTGCCAGCAGCCCCGGGACGGGGACACTCGCCAGCACTGAAGCTTTCTTT | CASSPGTGTLASTEAFF
TRBJ1-2 | . | . | TRBV2 | TGTGCCAGCGGGCTTGCTAACTATGGCTACACCTTC | CASGLANYGYTF
TRBJ2-1 | TRBD2 | . | TRBV6-2/TRBV6-3 | TGTGCCAGCAGCGGGACTAGCGGGGGGGGCTACAATGAGCAGTTCTTC | CASSGTSGGGYNEQFF
TRBJ2-1 | TRBD1 | . | TRBV5-1 | TGCGCCAGCAGCTTCGATTTCCGGGACAGGGAATACAATGAGCAGTTCTTC | CASSFDFRDREYNEQFF
TRBJ1-1 | TRBD1 | . | TRBV5-1 | TGCGCCAGCAGCTCGAACCCAGGGGGCGCGGCGAACACTGAAGCTTTCTTT | CASSSNPGGAANTEAFF
TRBJ2-1 | TRBD1 | once | TRBV27 | TGTGCCAGCAGTTTTAACCCGGGACAGGGGGCTTATGAGCAGTTCTTC | CASSFNPGQGAYEQFF
TRBJ2-7 | TRBD2 | . | TRBV7-8 | TGTGCCAGCAGCCTCGGGACTACACCCTTTTGGTACGAGCAGTACTTC | CASSLGTTPFWYEQYF
TRBJ1-3 | . | few | TRBV2 | TGTGCCAGCAGTGAAGCCCGAGAAGCCATATATTTT | CASSEAREAIYF